This T cell receptor beta chain was captured by sequencing in a study of shared clonotypes between healthy human individuals. Findings and caveats of the study: For naive CD4 cells, roughly 4.8% of clonotypes were shared across a handful of donors.

As concerns this clone: The antigen remains unidentified.

Germline values: CDR1 SNHLY, CDR2 FYNNEI. The CDR3 has 15 residues. Trimming took off 6 bases at V and 7 bases at J, with 16 bases between the two ends. TCRdb's copy holds only in-frame clones and misses some; the assay was immunoSEQ multiplex PCR. The sample has roughly 2.6 million clones; 85% to 95% are singletons. The receptor was isolated from a young man in good health. Sequenced material: naive CD4+ T cells sorted from blood. Stated subset: CD45RA+ positively selected. V and J are TRBV2 and TRBJ1-6, with D perhaps matching TRBD1 (6 bases). The chain's CDR3 is CASRAMDSNNSPLHF. The CDR3 bases are TGTGCCAGCAGGGCCATGGACAGTAACAATTCACCCCTCCACTTT. The full variable domain, in which reference TRBV2 and TRBJ1-6 provide the parts outside the CDR3, is EPEVTQTPSHQVTQMGQEVILRCVPISNHLYFYWYRQILGQKVEFLVSFYNNEISEKSEIFDDQFSVERPDGSNFTLKIRSTKLEDSAMYFCASRAMDSNNSPLHFGNGTRLTVT.